This passage covers 14 T cell receptor beta chains from one sample sequenced in a study of cytomegalovirus exposure and HLA in healthy donors. PCR used 60 Vbeta primers and 13 Jbeta primers. The protocol was immunoSEQ multiplex PCR, while the TCRdb copy is restricted to in-frame clones and leaves out a portion. The sample has hundreds of thousands of clones, 70% to 85% seen once. Sequences were obtained from PBMCs. The receptor set was obtained from a girl aged 2 to 9 in good health and CMV-seronegative.

This clone was observed a few times. The chain uses TRBV5-6 and TRBJ2-7, with a tentative D call TRBD1 (6 bases). The V gene lost 4 bases and the J gene lost 2 bases, with 10 bases spanning the gap. The CDR3 covers 13 residues. CDR1 is SGHDT and CDR2 is YYEEEE in the germline V gene. The CDR3 loop reads CASSDWTAYEQYF. The CDR3 DNA reads as TGTGCCAGCAGCGACTGGACAGCCTACGAGCAGTACTTC.

The chain carries TRBV19 and TRBJ1-4, with D hard to call. Germline V gene lookup returns CDR1 LNHDA and CDR2 SQIVND (reference sequence). The CDR3 is 14 amino acids. V was cut by 4 bases and J by 3 bases, with 9 bases left in between. The CDR3 here is CASSSAWSNEKLFF. The CDR3 coding sequence is TGTGCCAGTAGTAGCGCGTGGTCTAATGAAAAACTGTTTTTT.

The chain is built from TRBV6-1 and TRBJ2-1; TRBD2 aligns across 11 bases. CDR1 and CDR2 (germline): MNHNS, SASEGT. The CDR3 length is 17 residues. The J segment lost 9 bases and the V segment lost 3 bases, leaving 13 bases of the junction unmatched. CDR3 amino acids: CASSDTVAGGYWGEQFF. Written as DNA, the CDR3 is TGTGCCAGCAGTGATACTGTAGCGGGGGGGTACTGGGGTGAGCAGTTCTTC.

The chain carries TRBV2 and TRBJ2-2; the D gene is possibly TRBD1 (5 bases). V dropped 3 bases and J dropped 2 bases, with 10 bases sitting between them. This CDR3 is built from 15 residues. Germline V gene lookup returns CDR1 SNHLY and CDR2 FYNNEI. The DNA for the CDR3 is TGTGCCAGCAGTGAGATTAGGGGAAACACCGGGGAGCTGTTTTTT. Protein sequence: CASSEIRGNTGELFF.

The chain is built from TRBV2 and TRBJ2-5; 7 nucleotides align to TRBD1. The end of the DNA is better explained by TRBJ2-7, so the J call may be wrong. Germline lookup yields CDR1 SNHLY and CDR2 FYNNEI. This CDR3 spans 13 amino acids. The CDR3 reads CASSGTVNYEQYF. In nucleotides, the CDR3 is TGTGCCAGCTCCGGGACAGTCAACTACGAGCAGTACTTC.

The rearrangement links TRBV29-1 to TRBJ1-2; D might be TRBD1 (5 bases). CDR3 length: 11 amino acids. CDR1 and CDR2 from the germline V gene are SQVTM and ANQGSEA. V was trimmed by 7 bases and J by 4 bases, leaving 10 bases between them. The CDR3 protein is CSARGFYGYTF. CDR3 coding DNA: TGCAGCGCCCGGGGGTTCTATGGCTACACCTTC.

The V call is TRBV27, the J call TRBJ1-1; TRBD1 is a possible D gene (5 bases). The CDR3 loop spans 14 amino acids. From germline, CDR1 is MNHEY and CDR2 SMNVEV (reference sequence). Trimming removed 10 bases at V and 4 bases at J, with 19 bases between. The CDR3 coding sequence is TGTGCCACCCTTCCCGGGGGTCGCGGCACTGAAGCTTTCTTT. This sequence encodes CATLPGGRGTEAFF.

This clone was recorded only once. This chain links TRBV6-5 with TRBJ2-7, with 8 bases that match TRBD1. Per the germline V gene, CDR1 is MNHEY and CDR2 is SVGAGI. The CDR3 length is 15 residues. J was trimmed by 1 base and V by 6 bases; bases with no gene match: 8. The CDR3 DNA follows: TGTGCCAGCAGCCCCGGGACAGGATTTTCCTACGAGCAGTACTTC. It codes for CASSPGTGFSYEQYF.

This clone was counted a few times. The chain uses TRBV5-1 and TRBJ2-2; 9 bases line up with TRBD1. The germline CDR1 and CDR2 sequences are SGHRS and YFSETQ. V lost 8 bases and J lost 6; bases outside the gene matches: 8. CDR3 length: 14 amino acids. CDR3: CASLRDRAAGELFF. The CDR3 DNA follows: TGCGCCAGTTTACGGGACAGGGCGGCCGGGGAGCTGTTTTTT.

V and J are TRBV25-1 and TRBJ1-5, with D possibly TRBD1 on 6 matching bases. Germline lookup yields CDR1 MGHDK and CDR2 SYGVNS. The CDR3 loop spans 13 amino acids. The ends were cut back, 6 bases at V and 3 bases at J, with 9 bases in the middle. CDR3: CASRRTDNQPQHF. DNA of the CDR3: TGTGCCAGCAGGAGGACAGACAATCAGCCCCAGCATTTT.

The V and J genes are TRBV11-2 and TRBJ2-5; a weak D match, TRBD2 (5 bases). The CDR3 contains 15 residues. V lost 5 bases, J lost 0 bases, and 13 bases lay in between. CDR1 is SGHAT, CDR2 FQNNGV, per germline. The CDR3 DNA is TGTGCCAGCAGCCCCCCCCGAGCGGACCAAGAGACCCAGTACTTC. Encoded protein: CASSPPRADQETQYF.

The chain has TRBV9 and TRBJ2-7, with unresolved D. Germline V gene data show CDR1 as SGDLS and CDR2 as YYNGEE. With 4 bases removed from V and 7 bases from J, the gap between germline ends came to 27 bases. This CDR3 spans 17 amino acids. CDR3 residues: CASSLTPWASTLNEQYF. CDR3 nucleotides: TGTGCCAGCAGCCTCACCCCATGGGCCTCGACCTTGAATGAGCAGTACTTC.

V is TRBV9 and J is TRBJ1-1; D possibly corresponds to TRBD1 (6 bases). Germline CDR1 and CDR2: SGDLS and YYNGEE. Deletions cut 4 bases from V and 8 bases from J, with 18 bases between. The CDR3 consists of 14 residues. The CDR3 DNA is TGTGCCAGCAGCCCCCTAGGGGGACGGTTAGAAGCTTTCTTT. Translating gives CASSPLGGRLEAFF. The whole variable domain, filled in from reference TRBV9 and TRBJ1-1, reads DSGVTQTPKHLITATGQRVTLRCSPRSGDLSVYWYQQSLDQGLQFLIQYYNGEERAKGNILERFSAQQFPDLHSELNLSSLELGDSALYFCASSPLGGRLEAFFGQGTRLTVV.

The V gene is TRBV5-4, the J gene TRBJ1-2, with D perhaps matching TRBD1 (6 bases). V lost 3 bases to trimming and J lost 5 bases, with 11 bases between them. The CDR3 runs 13 residues. Germline V gene sequence: CDR1 SGHNT, CDR2 YYREEE (reference sequence). The CDR3 DNA reads TGTGCCAGCAGCTCCCAGGGGAAGTATGGCTACACCTTC. Protein sequence: CASSSQGKYGYTF.